This T cell receptor beta chain is drawn from a study of blood T cell repertoires in COVID-19. Study overall: Samples of COVID-19 (acute and convalescent) were obtained from the United States, Italy and Spain. From T cells, B-cell-depleted T cells, or PBMCs came the material, which was cDNA or gDNA.

V was cut by 2 bases and J by 1 base, with 11 bases left in between. Germline V lookup: CDR1 KGHSH, CDR2 LQKENI. The length of the CDR3 is 15 residues. In its sample, this clone was seen once. In the original workflow: Using reference gene primer amplification, nucleated cell counts were estimated. Some clones are missing from TCRdb's copy, which holds only in-frame ones; the method was immunoSEQ multiplex PCR. The DNA was the basis for D and trimming; V, J and clone size are from that table. The sample lists roughly 90,000 clones, around 87% occurring once. The chain has TRBV18 and TRBJ1-1; D remains unclear. Input material: peripheral blood. This clonotype was sampled from a man aged 35 to 55 with acute or convalescent COVID-19. The CDR3 DNA reads TGTGCCAGCTCACCAATTAACACAGAGAACACTGAAGCTTTCTTT. Protein: CASSPINTENTEAFF.